The rows below give T cell receptor beta chains drawn from one sample of a study of T cell repertoires in ileal Crohn's disease. Sequencing was performed with immunoSEQ multiplex PCR; in TCRdb, only in-frame clones are kept and a portion is missing. The sample holds around 7,000 clones, approximately 78% seen once. Sequenced input: ileal tissue. The receptors were gathered from an adult with Crohn's disease. The CDR3 runs from the conserved cysteine through the conserved F or W. A D gene is named only where the DNA matches it firmly. Clone size is given for some rows only: seen once, a few or many times, or a class if the clone is expanded.

>.|TRBJ1-5|.|TRBV6-6
CASNLSNQPQHF
TGTGCCAGCAACTTAAGCAATCAGCCCCAGCATTTT
>.|TRBJ1-1|.|TRBV20-1
CSAILGVEAFF
TGCAGTGCTATCCTTGGAGTTGAAGCTTTCTTT
>once|TRBJ2-5|.|TRBV5-4
CASSLQGLQETQYF
TGTGCCAGCAGCTTGCAAGGACTTCAAGAGACCCAGTACTTC
>.|TRBJ2-3|TRBD1|TRBV11-2
CASSPHRGGTDTQYF
TGTGCCAGCAGCCCCCACAGGGGTGGCACAGATACGCAGTATTTT
>.|TRBJ2-7|.|TRBV6-1
CAASITAYEQYF
TGTGCCGCAAGCATAACAGCCTACGAGCAGTACTTC
>.|TRBJ2-7|.|TRBV5-6
CASSLVESYEQYF
TGTGCCAGCAGCTTGGTTGAGTCCTACGAGCAGTACTTC
>.|TRBJ2-1|TRBD2|TRBV5-1
CASSLGLAAQINEQFF
TGCGCCAGCAGCTTGGGACTAGCGGCCCAAATAAATGAGCAGTTCTTC
>.|TRBJ1-5|.|TRBV7-2
CASSLGPNQPQHF
TGTGCCAGCAGCTTAGGGCCTAATCAGCCCCAGCATTTT
>.|TRBJ1-5|.|TRBV5-1
CASCSSGSRGEPQHF
TGCGCCAGCTGTTCTTCTGGGTCTCGAGGCGAGCCCCAGCATTTT
>.|TRBJ2-1|.|TRBV27
CASSPGRYFRGGDEQFF
TGTGCCAGCAGTCCCGGGAGGTATTTTAGGGGGGGCGATGAGCAGTTCTTC
>.|TRBJ1-2|.|TRBV6-1
CASSEAGGLPYGYTF
TGTGCCAGCAGTGAAGCCGGGGGGTTACCCTATGGCTACACCTTC
>.|TRBJ2-5|TRBD2|TRBV5-1
CASSRGLAGLYQETQYF
TGCGCCAGCAGCCGTGGACTAGCGGGTTTGTACCAAGAGACCCAGTACTTC
>.|TRBJ2-7|TRBD1|TRBV4-2
CASSQAGTDSYEQYF
TGTGCCAGCAGCCAAGCGGGGACAGACTCCTACGAGCAGTACTTC